Listed here are 26 T cell receptor beta chains from one sample, sequenced in a study of blood T cell repertoires in COVID-19. This table comes from immunoSEQ multiplex PCR, and its TCRdb copy is limited to in-frame clones, with some not included. The table records some 160,000 clones, about four fifths of them present only once. Material: peripheral blood. The receptors were gathered from a man aged 70 or older who had recovered from COVID-19.

This clone showed up just once. The chain couples TRBV19 to TRBJ2-3, with TRBD1 as a possible D gene (6 bases). V lost 5 bases to trimming and J lost 3 bases, with 12 bases between them. Per the germline V gene, CDR1 is LNHDA and CDR2 is SQIVND (reference sequence). This CDR3 spans 14 amino acids. The CDR3 DNA reads as TGTGCCAGTAGTGTAACAGGGATGACAGATACGCAGTATTTT. Protein product: CASSVTGMTDTQYF.

This clone was detected ten times or more. The V call is TRBV9, the J call TRBJ2-3; tentatively, D is TRBD1 (5 bases). The germline gives CDR1 SGDLS, CDR2 YYNGEE. The CDR3 runs 14 residues. V was trimmed by 0 bases and J by 3 bases, leaving 8 bases between them. The DNA of the CDR3 is TGTGCCAGCAGCGTAGAGAAGGGGACAGATACGCAGTATTTT. It codes for CASSVEKGTDTQYF. Complete variable domain (other parts from reference TRBV9 and TRBJ2-3): DSGVTQTPKHLITATGQRVTLRCSPRSGDLSVYWYQQSLDQGLQFLIQYYNGEERAKGNILERFSAQQFPDLHSELNLSSLELGDSALYFCASSVEKGTDTQYFGPGTRLTVL.

The CDR3 loop reads CASSNRGTGELFF. The CDR3 DNA reads TGCGCCAGCAGTAACCGAGGCACCGGGGAGCTGTTTTTT. V gene TRBV10-2 combines with J gene TRBJ2-2, with D unclear. This CDR3 spans 13 amino acids. Germline V gene sequence: CDR1 WSHSY, CDR2 SAAADI. Deletions cut 5 bases from V and 4 bases from J, with 8 bases between.

The chain couples TRBV6-5 to TRBJ1-2; the match to TRBD1 covers 9 bases. The CDR3 runs to 15 residues. Trimming at V came to 0 bases and at J to 1 base, leaving 0 bases not matched to a gene. Germline V lookup: CDR1 MNHEY, CDR2 SVGAGI. For the CDR3, the DNA is TGTGCCAGCAGTTACTCGGGACAGGGTAACTATGGCTACACCTTC. Residues: CASSYSGQGNYGYTF.

This clone has only a few counts. In DNA, the CDR3 is TGTGCCAGTAGTCCCTCAGGGGGATACTACACTGAAGCTTTCTTT. Protein sequence: CASSPSGGYYTEAFF. The chain uses TRBV19 and TRBJ1-1, with TRBD1 matching 7 bases. Losses at the gene ends were 5 bases for V and 3 bases for J; bases not matched to a gene: 9. Germline V gives CDR1 LNHDA, CDR2 SQIVND (reference sequence). This CDR3 comprises 15 residues.

The table lists this clone with a few counts. The V gene is TRBV5-1, the J gene TRBJ1-1, with 7 bases matching TRBD1. Germline CDR1 SGHRS, CDR2 YFSETQ. The CDR3 length is 18 residues. Germline trimming cut 4 bases from V and 0 bases from J; bases unmatched to any gene: 15. The DNA for the CDR3 is TGCGCCAGCAGCCTGATGGAGGGGGCCAATATCATGAACACTGAAGCTTTCTTT. This translates into CASSLMEGANIMNTEAFF.

The chain couples TRBV6-2 or TRBV6-3 to TRBJ2-1, with 7 nucleotides matching TRBD2. The CDR3 runs 17 residues. Germline lookup yields CDR1 MNHEY and CDR2 SVGEGT. V trimming: 7 bases; J trimming: 6 bases; junction bases outside the gene matches: 18. CDR3 nucleotide sequence: TGTGCCAGCATCCCCCAGTGGGGGGGACTCCTAACCAATGAGCAGTTCTTC. Translation gives CASIPQWGGLLTNEQFF.

The CDR3 nucleotides are TGCGCCAGCAGCTCTGGGCTTTCTAGCGGGAGGTCTGCAGATACGCAGTATTTT. Its protein product is CASSSGLSSGRSADTQYF. This chain joins TRBV5-1 and TRBJ2-3, with 11 nucleotides matching TRBD2. V lost 3 bases, J lost 4 bases, and 13 bases stayed unmatched. Germline CDR1 is SGHRS and CDR2 is YFSETQ. The CDR3 covers 18 residues.

CDR3 residues: CASSMVQGIFPQETQYF. The CDR3 DNA follows: TGTGCCAGTAGTATGGTACAGGGGATTTTCCCTCAAGAGACCCAGTACTTC. This sequence joins TRBV19 and TRBJ2-5, with 7 positions matching TRBD1. Germline values: CDR1 LNHDA, CDR2 SQIVND (reference sequence). The CDR3 totals 17 residues. V shed 3 bases, J shed 2 bases, and the junction held 12 bases outside the gene matches.

This chain uses TRBV6-5 with TRBJ1-4, with no clear D. Trimming stripped 6 bases from V and 0 bases from J, with 11 bases between. The CDR3 covers 15 residues. CDR1 is MNHEY and CDR2 is SVGAGI in the germline V gene. CDR3 protein: CASRPSGATNEKLFF. The CDR3 coding sequence is TGTGCCAGCAGACCCTCAGGCGCAACTAATGAAAAACTGTTTTTT.

This clone was counted a single time. The rearrangement joins TRBV10-1 to TRBJ2-7, with 7 bases fitting TRBD1. The J segment lost 2 bases and the V segment lost 0 bases, leaving 4 bases of the junction unmatched. The CDR3 has 15 amino acids. Per the germline V gene, CDR1 is WNHNN and CDR2 is SYGVQD (reference sequence). The CDR3 sequence: CASSESGRGTYEQYF. In DNA, the CDR3 is TGCGCCAGCAGTGAGTCGGGCAGGGGGACCTACGAGCAGTACTTC.

The V gene is TRBV11-3, the J gene TRBJ2-5; 10 nucleotides align to TRBD2. The germline V gene has CDR1 SGHNT and CDR2 YENEEA. V gave up 4 bases and J gave up 1 base; unmatched junction bases: 3. This CDR3 spans 15 amino acids. Here the CDR3 DNA reads TGTGCCAGCAGCTCTAGCGGGGGAACCCAAGAGACCCAGTACTTC. Its protein is CASSSSGGTQETQYF.

This clone was recorded a few times. J is TRBJ2-6 and V is TRBV19, with D perhaps matching TRBD1 (6 bases). V shed 3 bases and J shed 0 bases, with 15 bases lying between them. The CDR3 runs 18 residues. CDR1 and CDR2 from the germline V gene are LNHDA and SQIVND (reference sequence). The CDR3 DNA is TGTGCCAGTAGTATGGGAGACAGGTCCCTCTCTGGGGCCAACGTCCTGACTTTC. Protein sequence: CASSMGDRSLSGANVLTF.

This clone appeared once. CDR3: CSASFLAGSTDTQYF. CDR3 nucleotides: TGCAGTGCTAGTTTCTTAGCGGGGTCCACAGATACGCAGTATTTT. This chain uses TRBV20-1 with TRBJ2-3; TRBD2 matches at 8 bases. The CDR3 runs 15 residues. Germline assignment: CDR1 DFQATT and CDR2 SNEGSKA (reference sequence). Unmatched junction bases numbered 7, after V lost 3 bases and J lost 2 bases.

This clone occurred once. The sample contains more than one DNA sequence encoding this CDR3. The chain is built from TRBV5-1 and TRBJ1-1; a weak D match, TRBD1 (6 bases). Trimming shortened V by 0 bases and J by 3 bases, and 6 bases separated the two germline ends. The CDR3 consists of 13 residues. Germline loops: CDR1 SGHRS, CDR2 YFSETQ. CDR3: CASSLDRDTEAFF. In DNA form, the CDR3 reads TGCGCCAGCAGCTTGGACAGGGACACTGAAGCTTTCTTT.

The CDR3 nucleotides read TGTGCCAGCAGCTTCGGACATAGCAATCAGCCCCAGCATTTT. Its translation is CASSFGHSNQPQHF. The gene calls are TRBV5-5 and TRBJ1-5, with D possibly matching TRBD1 (5 bases). Germline CDR1 and CDR2: SGHKS and YYEKEE (reference sequence). Trimming removed 2 bases at V and 0 bases at J, with 6 bases between. The CDR3 is made up of 14 amino acids.

This clone was observed a single time. The chain joins TRBV19 to TRBJ2-1; tentative D call: TRBD2 (5 bases). CDR1 and CDR2 from the germline V gene are LNHDA and SQIVND (reference sequence). The CDR3 covers 14 residues. V shed 7 bases and J shed 0 bases, with 10 bases lying between them. CDR3 sequence reads: CASTLGSSYNEQFF. CDR3 nucleotides: TGTGCCAGTACCTTAGGGAGCTCCTACAATGAGCAGTTCTTC.

J is TRBJ2-5 and V is TRBV29-1; 7 bases fit TRBD2. Germline trimming cut 4 bases from V and 1 base from J; bases unmatched to any gene: 3. CDR1 is SQVTM and CDR2 is ANQGSEA in the germline V gene. The CDR3 contains 13 residues. This CDR3 is CSVVLAGQETQYF. DNA for the CDR3: TGCAGCGTTGTATTAGCGGGCCAAGAGACCCAGTACTTC.

This chain joins TRBV11-3 and TRBJ1-1; TRBD1 is a possible D gene (5 bases). Trimming stripped 1 base from V and 1 base from J, with 7 bases between. This CDR3 comprises 14 residues. Looked up from germline, CDR1 is SGHNT and CDR2 is YENEEA. CDR3 in DNA: TGTGCCAGCAGCTTAGGCGGGACGAACACTGAAGCTTTCTTT. This codes for CASSLGGTNTEAFF.

The chain couples TRBV9 to TRBJ2-7; 12 positions match TRBD2. The CDR3 runs to 14 residues. Germline V gene sequence: CDR1 SGDLS, CDR2 YYNGEE. The trim removed 5 bases at V and 4 bases at J, leaving 4 bases unmatched. The CDR3 sequence: CASSLAGGPYEQYF. CDR3 bases: TGTGCCAGCAGTCTAGCGGGAGGGCCTTACGAGCAGTACTTC.

The chain combines TRBV4-1 with TRBJ2-7, with 7 bases fitting TRBD2. Trimming cost V 1 base and J 3 bases; bases outside gene matches: 3. The CDR3 spans 14 residues. Germline V gene lookup returns CDR1 MGHRA and CDR2 YSYEKL. Here the CDR3 DNA reads TGCGCCAGCAGCCAAGCAGGCGGGAGCTACGAGCAGTACTTC. Protein product: CASSQAGGSYEQYF.

This clone was detected only once. The V and J genes are TRBV7-9 and TRBJ1-3; D might be TRBD1 (6 bases). CDR1 and CDR2 (germline): SEHNR, FQNEAQ (reference sequence). CDR3 size: 13 residues. Between the trimmed V and J ends, which lost 8 bases and 0 bases, there was a span of 8 bases. CDR3 region: CASGGSSGNTIYF. DNA of the CDR3: TGTGCCAGCGGGGGCAGCTCTGGAAACACCATATATTTT.

This chain uses TRBV28 with TRBJ1-6; D is possibly TRBD1 (5 bases). The CDR3 runs to 16 residues. V was shortened by 4 bases and J by 6 bases, with 16 bases between the two germline ends. CDR1 is MDHEN and CDR2 is SYDVKM in the germline V gene. The CDR3 sequence is CASSSRPTVRNSPLHF. Written as DNA, the CDR3 is TGTGCCAGCAGTTCCCGCCCGACAGTGCGTAATTCACCCCTCCACTTT.

The V gene is TRBV3-1 (or the pseudogene TRBV3-2), the J gene TRBJ2-1; D may be TRBD2 (6 bases). V shed 5 bases and J shed 6 bases, with 17 bases lying between them. Germline V gene lookup returns CDR1 LGHDT and CDR2 YNNKEL (reference sequence). The CDR3 contains 15 residues. The CDR3 sequence is CASSKVSAGGNEQFF. The DNA of the CDR3 is TGTGCCAGCAGCAAAGTCTCAGCGGGTGGCAATGAGCAGTTCTTC.

This chain uses TRBV19 with TRBJ1-1; 7 bases map to TRBD1. Germline CDR1 is LNHDA and CDR2 is SQIVND (reference sequence). The CDR3 runs to 13 residues. The V gene end was trimmed by 6 bases and the J gene end by 6 bases; junction bases not matched to a gene: 7. CDR3 region: CASSRQGSAEAFF. The CDR3 DNA sequence: TGTGCCAGTAGCAGACAGGGAAGCGCTGAAGCTTTCTTT.

The genes are TRBV7-2 and TRBJ2-2, with 8 positions matching TRBD2. The germline V gene encodes CDR1 SGHTA and CDR2 FQGNSA. The CDR3 loop spans 16 amino acids. V shed 1 base and J 3 bases; nucleotides not matched to a gene: 4. CDR3 loop: CASSLGGGRYTGELFF. The CDR3 DNA follows: TGTGCCAGCAGCTTAGGGGGCGGGAGGTACACCGGGGAGCTGTTTTTT.